This T cell receptor beta chain comes out of a study of OX40 agonist ivuxolimab in advanced cancers. Measured with immunoSEQ multiplex PCR; TCRdb has only the in-frame clones, and not every one. The sample lists 15,000 to 20,000 clones; 92% were seen once. No patient had autoimmune disease or received systemic immunosuppression. This CDR3 is built from 16 residues. The germline V gene has CDR1 MNHEY and CDR2 SMNVEV (reference sequence). Unmatched junction bases numbered 7, after V lost 3 bases and J lost 4 bases. Here the sequenced sample was CD4+ or CD8+ T cells sorted from blood, taken in a trial of the OX40 agonist ivuxolimab. This clonotype was sampled from an adult with an advanced solid tumor such as melanoma, head and neck, liver or kidney cancer. V gene TRBV27 combines with J gene TRBJ2-3; 10 bases map to TRBD1. The CDR3 bases are TGTGCCAGCAGTTTGTCCCCCGGGACAGGGGCAGATACGCAGTATTTT. Protein: CASSLSPGTGADTQYF.